The 2 T cell receptor beta chains listed next were all sequenced from one sample in a study of neoadjuvant anti-PD-1 for oral cavity cancer. Assay: immunoSEQ multiplex PCR; the TCRdb copy retains only in-frame clones and omits some. The sample has about 81,000 clones; about 80% are singletons. The sequences come from PBMCs, collected before nivolumab (anti-PD-1) treatment. The receptors come from a person aged 40-85 years with oral cavity squamous cell carcinoma.

The sample holds one count of this clone. The V call is TRBV4-2, the J call TRBJ2-5; D unresolved. The length of the CDR3 is 15 residues. Trimming took off 0 bases at V and 5 bases at J, with 13 bases between the two ends. Germline-derived CDR1 and CDR2 are LGHNA and YNFKEQ. CDR3 nucleotide sequence: TGTGCCAGCAGCCAAGATTCGGAAGCATGGGAGACCCAGTACTTC. Protein product: CASSQDSEAWETQYF.

This clone showed up many times. CDR3 loop: CASSLGPGGDYEQYF. The CDR3 DNA follows: TGTGCCAGCAGCTTAGGGCCAGGGGGCGACTACGAGCAGTACTTC. The chain is built from TRBV11-3 and TRBJ2-7, with 8 bases lining up with TRBD1. Germline CDR1 reads SGHNT; CDR2 reads YENEEA. The CDR3 extends over 15 amino acids. V lost 1 base to trimming and J lost 3 bases; unmatched junction nucleotides: 5.